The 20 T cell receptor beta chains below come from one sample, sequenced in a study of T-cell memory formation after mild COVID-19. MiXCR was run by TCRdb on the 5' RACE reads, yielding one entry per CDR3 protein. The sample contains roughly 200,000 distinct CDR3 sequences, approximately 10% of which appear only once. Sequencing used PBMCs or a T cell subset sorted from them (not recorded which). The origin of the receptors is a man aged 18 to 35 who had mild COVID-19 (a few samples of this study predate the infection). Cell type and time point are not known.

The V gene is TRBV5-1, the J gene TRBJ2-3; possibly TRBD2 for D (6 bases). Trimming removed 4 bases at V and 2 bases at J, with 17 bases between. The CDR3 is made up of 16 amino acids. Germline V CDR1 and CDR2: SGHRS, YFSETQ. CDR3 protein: CASSQDRDFPTDTQYF. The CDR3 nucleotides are TGCGCCAGCAGCCAAGACCGGGACTTTCCCACAGATACGCAGTATTTT.

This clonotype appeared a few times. In DNA, the CDR3 is TGTGCCAGTAGTCTGTGGACAGCAGATAGCAATCAGCCCCAGCATTTT. It codes for CASSLWTADSNQPQHF. The chain uses TRBV19 and TRBJ1-5; a possible D gene is TRBD1 (6 bases). V was trimmed by 5 bases and J by 0 bases, leaving 14 bases between them. CDR1 is LNHDA, CDR2 SQIVND, per germline (reference sequence). The CDR3 runs 16 residues.

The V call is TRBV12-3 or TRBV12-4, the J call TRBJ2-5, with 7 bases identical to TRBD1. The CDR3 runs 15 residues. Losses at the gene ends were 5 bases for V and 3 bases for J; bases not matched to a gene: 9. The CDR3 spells CASSLRQGEKETQYF. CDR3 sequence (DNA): TGTGCCAGCAGTCTTAGGCAGGGGGAGAAAGAGACCCAGTACTTC.

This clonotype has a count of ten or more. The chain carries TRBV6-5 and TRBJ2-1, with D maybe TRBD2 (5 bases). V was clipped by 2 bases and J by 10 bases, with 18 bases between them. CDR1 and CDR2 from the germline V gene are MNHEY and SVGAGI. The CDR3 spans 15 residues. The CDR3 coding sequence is TGTGCCAGCAGTTACCCGCATAACGGACGGGAAGAGCAGTTCTTC. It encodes CASSYPHNGREEQFF.

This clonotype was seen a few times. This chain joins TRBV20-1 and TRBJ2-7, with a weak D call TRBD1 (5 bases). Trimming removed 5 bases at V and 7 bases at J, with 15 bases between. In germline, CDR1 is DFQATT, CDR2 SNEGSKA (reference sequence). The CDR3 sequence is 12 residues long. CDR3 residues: CSAQGVSGEQYF. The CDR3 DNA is TGCAGTGCTCAAGGGGTTTCAGGGGAGCAGTACTTC.

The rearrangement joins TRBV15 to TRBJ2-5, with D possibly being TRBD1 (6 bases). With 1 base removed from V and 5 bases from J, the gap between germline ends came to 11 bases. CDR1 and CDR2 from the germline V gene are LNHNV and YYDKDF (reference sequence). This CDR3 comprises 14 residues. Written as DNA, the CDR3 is TGTGCCACCAGCAGAGTGGGGGCTGGGGAGACCCAGTACTTC. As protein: CATSRVGAGETQYF.

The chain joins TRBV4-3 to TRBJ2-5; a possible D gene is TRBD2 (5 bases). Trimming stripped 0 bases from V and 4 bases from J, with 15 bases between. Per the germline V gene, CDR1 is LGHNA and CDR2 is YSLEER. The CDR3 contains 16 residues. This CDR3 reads CASSQDFRGRAETQYF. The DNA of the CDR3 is TGCGCCAGCAGCCAAGATTTCCGGGGTCGGGCAGAGACCCAGTACTTC.

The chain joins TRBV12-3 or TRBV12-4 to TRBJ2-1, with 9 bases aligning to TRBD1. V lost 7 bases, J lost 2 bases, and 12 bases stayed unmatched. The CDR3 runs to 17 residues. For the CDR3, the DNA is TGTGCCAGCACCCTCCCGATCGGGACAGGGACCTACAATGAGCAGTTCTTC. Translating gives CASTLPIGTGTYNEQFF.

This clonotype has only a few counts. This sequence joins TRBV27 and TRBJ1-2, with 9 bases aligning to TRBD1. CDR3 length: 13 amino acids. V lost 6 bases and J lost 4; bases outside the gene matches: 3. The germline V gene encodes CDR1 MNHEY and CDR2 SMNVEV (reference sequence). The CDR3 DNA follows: TGTGCCAGCAGGGTGACAGGGGGCTATGGCTACACCTTC. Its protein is CASRVTGGYGYTF.

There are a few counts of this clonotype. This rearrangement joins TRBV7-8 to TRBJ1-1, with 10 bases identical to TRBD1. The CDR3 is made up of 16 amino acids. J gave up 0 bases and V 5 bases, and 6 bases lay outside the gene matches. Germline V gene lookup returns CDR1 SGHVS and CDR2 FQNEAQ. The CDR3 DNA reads TGTGCCAGCAGCCCCCGACAGGGGGCAATGAACACTGAAGCTTTCTTT. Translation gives CASSPRQGAMNTEAFF.

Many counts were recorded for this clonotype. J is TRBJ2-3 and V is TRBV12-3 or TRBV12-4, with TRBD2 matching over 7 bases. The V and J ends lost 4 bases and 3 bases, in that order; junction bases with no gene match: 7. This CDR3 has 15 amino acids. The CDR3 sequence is CASSSPAGLTDTQYF. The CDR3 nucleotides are TGTGCCAGCAGTTCACCAGCGGGGCTAACAGATACGCAGTATTTT.

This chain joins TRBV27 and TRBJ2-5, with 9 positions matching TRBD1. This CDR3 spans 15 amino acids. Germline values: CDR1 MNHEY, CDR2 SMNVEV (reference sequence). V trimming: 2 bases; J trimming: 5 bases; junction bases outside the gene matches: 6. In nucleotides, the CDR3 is TGTGCCAGCAGTTTAACGGGACAGGGCACGGAGACCCAGTACTTC. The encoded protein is CASSLTGQGTETQYF.

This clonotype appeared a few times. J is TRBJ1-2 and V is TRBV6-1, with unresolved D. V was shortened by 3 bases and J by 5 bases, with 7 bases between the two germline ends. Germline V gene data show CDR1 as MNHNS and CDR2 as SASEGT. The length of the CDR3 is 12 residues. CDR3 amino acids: CASSERSYGYTF. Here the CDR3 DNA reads TGTGCCAGCAGTGAGAGATCATATGGCTACACCTTC.

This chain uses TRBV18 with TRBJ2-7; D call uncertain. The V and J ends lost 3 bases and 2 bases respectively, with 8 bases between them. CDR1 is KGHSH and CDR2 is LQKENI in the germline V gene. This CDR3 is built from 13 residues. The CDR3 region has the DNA TGTGCCAGCTCACCGGGCGCCACCTACGAGCAGTACGTC. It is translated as CASSPGATYEQYV.

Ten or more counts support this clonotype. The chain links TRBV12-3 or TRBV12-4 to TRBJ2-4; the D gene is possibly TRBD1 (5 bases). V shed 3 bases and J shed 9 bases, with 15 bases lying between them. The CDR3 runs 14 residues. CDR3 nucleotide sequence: TGTGCCAGCAGTTTCCAGGGTGGCGTAGGCATTCAGTACTTC. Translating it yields CASSFQGGVGIQYF.

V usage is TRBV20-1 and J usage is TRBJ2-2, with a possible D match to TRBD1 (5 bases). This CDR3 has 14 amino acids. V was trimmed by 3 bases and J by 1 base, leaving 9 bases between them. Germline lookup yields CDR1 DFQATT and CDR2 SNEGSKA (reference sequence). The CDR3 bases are TGCAGTGCTAGCATAACAGGGAACACCGGGGAGCTGTTTTTT. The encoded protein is CSASITGNTGELFF.

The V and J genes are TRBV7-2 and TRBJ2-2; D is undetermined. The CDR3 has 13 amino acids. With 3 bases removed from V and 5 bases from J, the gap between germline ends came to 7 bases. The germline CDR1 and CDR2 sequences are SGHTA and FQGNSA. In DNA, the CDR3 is TGTGCCAGCAGCTTCCCCGTGACCGGGGAGCTGTTTTTT. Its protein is CASSFPVTGELFF.

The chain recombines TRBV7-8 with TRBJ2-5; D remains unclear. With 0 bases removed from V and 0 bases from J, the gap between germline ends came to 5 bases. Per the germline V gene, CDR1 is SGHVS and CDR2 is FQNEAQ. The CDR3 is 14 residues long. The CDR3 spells CASSLARYQETQYF. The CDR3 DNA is TGTGCCAGCAGCTTAGCGCGGTACCAAGAGACCCAGTACTTC. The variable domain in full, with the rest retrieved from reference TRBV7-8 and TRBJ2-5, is GAGVSQSPRYKVAKRGQDVALRCDPISGHVSLFWYQQALGQGPEFLTYFQNEAQLDKSGLPSDRFFAERPEGSVSTLKIQRTQQEDSAVYLCASSLARYQETQYFGPGTRLLVL.

CDR3 sequence reads: CASSSNTVNYGYTF. As DNA, the CDR3 is TGTGCCAGCAGCTCGAACACAGTTAACTATGGCTACACCTTC. The chain joins TRBV7-9 to TRBJ1-2, with D hard to call. Germline V gene lookup returns CDR1 SEHNR and CDR2 FQNEAQ (reference sequence). The CDR3 is 14 residues long. V shed 4 bases and J shed 1 base, with 10 bases lying between them.

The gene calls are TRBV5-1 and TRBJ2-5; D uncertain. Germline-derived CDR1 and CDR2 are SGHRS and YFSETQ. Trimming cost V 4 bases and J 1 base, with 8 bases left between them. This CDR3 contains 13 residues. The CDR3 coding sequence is TGCGCCAGCAGCGGATCCAGCCAAGAGACCCAGTACTTC. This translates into CASSGSSQETQYF.